This passage covers 4 T cell receptor beta chains from one sample sequenced in a study of Graves' ophthalmopathy and Graves' hyperthyroidism. From RNA, the CDR3 regions of TCR beta chains were amplified and sequenced. HTBI-primed first-round RT-PCR preceded second-round multiplex PCR. TCRdb redid the calling of the multiplex PCR reads with MiXCR, one entry per CDR3 protein. The sample lists 620,000 or so distinct CDR3 sequences, approximately 21% occurring once. Sequencing used peripheral blood. The receptor source for this set is a woman younger than 35 with stable Graves' hyperthyroidism. Some clones in this sample may be carry-over from other donors' samples.

This clonotype was picked up a small number of times. The genes are TRBV11-1 and TRBJ2-5, with a possible D match to TRBD1 (6 bases). Trimming removed 1 base at V and 2 bases at J, with 20 bases between. The CDR3 contains 18 residues. The V gene's germline CDR1 is SGHAT and CDR2 FQDESV (reference sequence). In DNA, the CDR3 is TGTGCCAGCAGCTTAGGGGCACGCGATCGGCAGGGGCAAGAGACCCAGTACTTC. It yields the protein CASSLGARDRQGQETQYF. Using reference TRBV11-1 and TRBJ2-5 for the parts outside the CDR3, the full variable domain is EAEVAQSPRYKITEKSQAVAFWCDPISGHATLYWYRQILGQGPELLVQFQDESVVDDSQLPKDRFSAERLKGVDSTLKIQPAELGDSAMYLCASSLGARDRQGQETQYFGPGTRLLVL.

The V call is TRBV27, the J call TRBJ1-2; no definite D call. V was pared by 8 bases and J by 3 bases, with 16 bases between. The V gene's germline CDR1 is MNHEY and CDR2 SMNVEV (reference sequence). This CDR3 has 14 amino acids. The CDR3 region has the DNA TGTGCCAGCTCACCATCAGTGGTTGACTATGGCTACACCTTC. Translated, it gives CASSPSVVDYGYTF.

This clonotype was observed a few times. The V call is TRBV3-1, the J call TRBJ2-2, with unresolved D. The CDR3 runs 13 residues. CDR1 and CDR2 (germline): LGHDT, YNNKEL (reference sequence). V was shortened by 2 bases and J by 3 bases, with 4 bases between the two germline ends. CDR3 in DNA: TGTGCCAGCAGCCAACTCTACACCGGGGAGCTGTTTTTT. Protein product: CASSQLYTGELFF.

This clonotype was seen many times. V usage is TRBV12-3 or TRBV12-4 and J usage is TRBJ2-2; no reliable D call. Between the trimmed V and J ends, which lost 10 bases and 0 bases, there was a span of 12 bases. The CDR3 covers 14 residues. CDR3 in amino acids: CATGLQTNTGELFF. The CDR3 bases are TGTGCCACGGGTCTGCAGACGAACACCGGGGAGCTGTTTTTT.